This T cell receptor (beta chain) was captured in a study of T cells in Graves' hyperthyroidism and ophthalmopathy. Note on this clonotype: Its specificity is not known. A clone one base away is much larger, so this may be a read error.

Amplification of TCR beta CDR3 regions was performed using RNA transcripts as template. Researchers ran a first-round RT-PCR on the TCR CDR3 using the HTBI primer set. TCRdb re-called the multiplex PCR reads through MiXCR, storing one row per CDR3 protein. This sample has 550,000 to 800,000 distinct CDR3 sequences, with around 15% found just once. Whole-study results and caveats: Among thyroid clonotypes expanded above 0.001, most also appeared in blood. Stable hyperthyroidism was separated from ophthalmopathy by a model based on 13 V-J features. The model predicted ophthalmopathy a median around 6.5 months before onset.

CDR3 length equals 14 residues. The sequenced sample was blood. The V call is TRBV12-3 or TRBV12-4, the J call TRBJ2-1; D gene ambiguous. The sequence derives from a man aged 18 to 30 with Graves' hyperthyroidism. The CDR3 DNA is TGTGCCAGCAGCCCGGGTGTCTCCTACAATAAGCAGTTCTTC. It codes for CASSPGVSYNKQFF.